This T cell receptor beta chain was observed in a study of CD8+ T cells in alopecia areata. Whole-study context: Tofacitinib therapy took 6 to 18 months; 6 months off drug came after.

The germline V gene encodes CDR1 KGHSH and CDR2 LQKENI. V was trimmed by 0 bases and J by 10 bases, leaving 13 bases between them. This CDR3 region has 14 residues. As for treatment: oral pan-JAK inhibitor, 5-10 mg twice daily. Collection of lesional scalp punch biopsies and peripheral blood was performed in alopecia areata patients. Following extraction, RNA underwent reverse transcription to cDNA, which served as the sequencing template. Libraries were prepared by immunoSEQ multiplex PCR; TCRdb keeps only in-frame clonotypes and omits some of them. This sample carries about 270,000 clones, 60% of them seen once, and the ten largest clones take around 0.92%.

The clonotype was recovered from a human donor with alopecia areata. J is TRBJ2-4 and V is TRBV18, with D possibly called TRBD1 or TRBD2 (6 bases each). This specimen was CD4+ T cells sorted from blood, taken at roughly week 52, from a patient treated with tofacitinib. Here the CDR3 DNA reads TGTGCCAGCTCACCACCGGGGCAGGGGAGGATTCAGTACTTC. It is translated as CASSPPGQGRIQYF.